Below, one T cell receptor (beta chain) is given with its context. Its antigen is still unknown. The sample comes from a study of beta chain features in type 1 diabetes. Overall study results and limits: All four CD4+ subsets from Type 1 diabetes patients carried moderately but significantly shorter TCRB CDR3s.

The V segment lost 6 bases and the J segment 9 bases; nucleotides outside the gene matches: 15. The CDR3 is 16 residues long. Germline V gene data show CDR1 as SNHLY and CDR2 as FYNNEI. Expressed TCRB transcripts got sequenced, as all isolated RNA was reverse transcribed. For naive, central memory and regulatory T cell samples, reads averaged around 3.8 million. The protocol was immunoSEQ multiplex PCR, while the TCRdb copy is restricted to in-frame clones and leaves out a portion. The data hold roughly 150,000 clones, with about 9% observed a single time. The sample comprised central memory CD4+ T cells from blood. This sequence was found in a woman in her twenties or thirties with type 1 diabetes. The chain recombines TRBV2 with TRBJ2-1; 9 nucleotides agree with TRBD1. The CDR3 bases are TGTGCCAGCAGGGGGGGGACAGGGATTACGCATAGTGAGCAGTTCTTC. This sequence encodes CASRGGTGITHSEQFF.